The sequence of this TCR beta chain was determined in a study of T cell changes during pregnancy in multiple sclerosis. Trimming pared 0 bases from V and 4 bases from J, leaving 7 bases between. The germline V gene encodes CDR1 SGHVS and CDR2 FNYEAQ. The CDR3 is 14 amino acids. Sequencing was performed with immunoSEQ multiplex PCR; in TCRdb, only in-frame clones are kept and a portion is missing. The sample includes 20,000 to 30,000 clones, around 90% seen only once; the top ten take under 9.5%. This sequence originates from a female donor in good health, enrolled as a control in a pregnancy study. The rearrangement uses TRBV7-6 and TRBJ2-1, with D possibly being TRBD2 (6 bases). The material was CD8+ T cells from peripheral blood mononuclear cells, obtained in the third trimester of pregnancy. CDR3 bases: TGTGCCAGCAGCTTAGCGGCGGGGTACAATGAGCAGTTCTTC. Its translation: CASSLAAGYNEQFF.